This TCR beta chain stems from a study of CD8 T cells in Susac syndrome. Study-wide results and limits: TCR sequencing and HLA analysis covered a relatively small number of individuals.

After extraction with the RNeasy kit, roughly 0.45 to 1 ug of the RNA was reverse transcribed using random hexamers. Amplification of TCR beta CDR3 was carried out by immunoSEQ multiplex PCR, which covered 54 Vbeta and 13 Jbeta segments. TCRdb called the immunoSEQ multiplex PCR reads again in MiXCR, with one record for every CDR3 protein. The data show hundreds of thousands of distinct CDR3 sequences, with around 93% seen just once and around 0.07% held by the top ten. In germline, CDR1 is LNHDA, CDR2 SQIVND (reference sequence). The CDR3 runs to 17 residues. The V and J ends lost 5 bases and 5 bases, in that order; junction bases with no gene match: 13. CD8+ and CD4+ T cells circulating in blood were sequenced for TCR beta. The TEMRA cells underwent FACS enrichment, while the CD8+ and CD4+ T cells underwent negative isolation. Regarding this clonotype: Its antigen is unknown.

This chain connects TRBV19 to TRBJ2-5; TRBD2 agrees at 11 bases. This receptor was obtained from a human donor with multiple sclerosis. Material: CD4+ T cells from PBMCs. The CDR3 loop reads CASSPAYSGRAWETQYF. In nucleotides, the CDR3 is TGTGCCAGTAGTCCCGCGTATAGCGGGAGGGCCTGGGAGACCCAGTACTTC.